Detailed here is one TCR beta chain. Antigen: not known. CDR3 size: 15 residues. V was shortened by 7 bases and J by 3 bases, with 16 bases between the two germline ends. Germline V gene lookup returns CDR1 SNHLY and CDR2 FYNNEI. Deep was the level used in running the assay. The data were produced by immunoSEQ multiplex PCR, yet TCRdb's version contains in-frame clones alone and is incomplete. The sample lists a few million clones, around nine tenths occurring once. The entry originates in a study of shared clonotypes between healthy human individuals. Study outcomes and limitations: In having few donors, the study represented limited genetic and exposure-history diversity. Rarefaction indicated that sorted-subset sequencing remained incomplete although depth was large.

This TCR was recovered from a man aged 18 to 35 in good health. The gene calls are TRBV2 and TRBJ1-5, with a weak D call TRBD1 (5 bases). The sequencing input was naive CD4+ T cells sorted from blood. Specified subset: CD45RA+ positively selected. The DNA of the CDR3 is TGTGCCAGCATGGGGGAAGGGGCCCCCAATCAGCCCCAGCATTTT. This encodes CASMGEGAPNQPQHF.